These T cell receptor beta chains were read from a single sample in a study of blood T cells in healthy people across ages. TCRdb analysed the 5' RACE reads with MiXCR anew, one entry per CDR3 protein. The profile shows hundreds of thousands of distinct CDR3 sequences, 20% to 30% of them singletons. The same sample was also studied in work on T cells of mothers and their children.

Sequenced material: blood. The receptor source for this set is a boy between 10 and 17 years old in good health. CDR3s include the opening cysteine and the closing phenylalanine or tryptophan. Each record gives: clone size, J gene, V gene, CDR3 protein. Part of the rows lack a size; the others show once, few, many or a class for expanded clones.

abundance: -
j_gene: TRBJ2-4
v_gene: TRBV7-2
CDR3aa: CASSRGPALDLDF

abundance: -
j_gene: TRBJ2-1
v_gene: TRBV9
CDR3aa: CASSVSGLSSYNEQFF

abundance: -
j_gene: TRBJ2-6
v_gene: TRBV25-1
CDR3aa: CASSGQGWGANVLTF

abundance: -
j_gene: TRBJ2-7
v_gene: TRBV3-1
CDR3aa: CASSQRRAAYEQYF

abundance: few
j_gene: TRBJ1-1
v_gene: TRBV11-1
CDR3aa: CASSLIFPGMNTEAFF

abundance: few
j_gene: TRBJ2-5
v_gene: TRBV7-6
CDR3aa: CASSLEGEGETQYF

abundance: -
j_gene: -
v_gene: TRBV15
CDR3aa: CATSLAWRETQYF

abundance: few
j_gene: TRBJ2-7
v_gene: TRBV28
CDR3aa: CASGTSGSYEQYF

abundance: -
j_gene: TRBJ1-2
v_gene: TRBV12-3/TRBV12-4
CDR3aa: CASSLVGTGDPGYTF

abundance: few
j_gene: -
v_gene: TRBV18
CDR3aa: CASSPASRRYSSSYNGQFF

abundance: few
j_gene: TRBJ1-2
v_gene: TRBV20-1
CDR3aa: CSARDVETSFYGYTF

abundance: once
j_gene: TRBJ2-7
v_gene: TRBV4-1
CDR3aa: CASSPRQNDAYEQYF

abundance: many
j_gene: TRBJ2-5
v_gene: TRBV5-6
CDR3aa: CASSGTSGAPQETQYF

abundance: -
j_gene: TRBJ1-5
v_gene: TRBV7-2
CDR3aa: CANSLGGMGNQPQHF

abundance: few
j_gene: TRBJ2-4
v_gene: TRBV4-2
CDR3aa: CASSGGGLAKNIQYF

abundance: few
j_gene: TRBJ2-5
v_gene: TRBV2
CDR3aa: CASSPRSSGGQETQYF

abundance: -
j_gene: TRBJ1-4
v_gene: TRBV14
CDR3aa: CASSQRGNEKLFF

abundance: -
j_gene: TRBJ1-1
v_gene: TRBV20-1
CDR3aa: CSEGGGLRVNTEAFF

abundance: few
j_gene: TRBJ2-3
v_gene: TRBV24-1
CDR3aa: CATGTSGSTDTQYF

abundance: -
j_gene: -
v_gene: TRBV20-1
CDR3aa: CSARDQTSWETQYF

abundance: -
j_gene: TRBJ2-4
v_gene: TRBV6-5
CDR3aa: CATTTGEDIQYF

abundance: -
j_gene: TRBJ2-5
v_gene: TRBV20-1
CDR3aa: CSAPLRGEETQYF

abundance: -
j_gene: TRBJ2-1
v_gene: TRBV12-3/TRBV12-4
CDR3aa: CASRLGRQLYNEQFF

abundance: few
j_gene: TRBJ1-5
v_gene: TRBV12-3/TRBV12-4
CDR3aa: CASSPDRYQPQHF

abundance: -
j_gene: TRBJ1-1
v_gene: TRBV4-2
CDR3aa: CASSQEAAIMNTEAFF

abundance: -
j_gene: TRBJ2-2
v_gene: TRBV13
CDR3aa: CASTRLDIDSGELFF

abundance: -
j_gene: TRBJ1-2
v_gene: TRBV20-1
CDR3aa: CSALQGFDGYTF

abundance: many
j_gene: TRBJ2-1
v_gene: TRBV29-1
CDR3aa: CSGGAGSTLSEQFF

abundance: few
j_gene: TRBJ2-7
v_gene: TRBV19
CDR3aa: CATNGRGLQNSSYEQYF

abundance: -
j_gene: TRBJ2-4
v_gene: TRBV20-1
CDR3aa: CSARDRTRSVWDIQYF

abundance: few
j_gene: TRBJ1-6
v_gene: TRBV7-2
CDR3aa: CASSSLRQASSYNSPLHF

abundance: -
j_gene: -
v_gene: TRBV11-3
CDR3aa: CASSLEKLVFREQFF

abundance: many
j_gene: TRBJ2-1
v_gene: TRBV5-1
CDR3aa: CASSSGGRGNEQFF

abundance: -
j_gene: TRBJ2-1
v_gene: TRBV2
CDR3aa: CADSLAGGPYNEQFF

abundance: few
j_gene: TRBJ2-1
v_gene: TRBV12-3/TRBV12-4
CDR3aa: CASSSYISGSSYNEQFF

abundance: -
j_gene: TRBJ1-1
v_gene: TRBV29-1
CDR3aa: CSVVNRGLWGTEAFF

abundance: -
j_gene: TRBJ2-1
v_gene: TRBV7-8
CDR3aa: CASSFPVLQLGGPGYF

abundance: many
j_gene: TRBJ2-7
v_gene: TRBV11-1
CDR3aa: CASSLDGLYEQYF

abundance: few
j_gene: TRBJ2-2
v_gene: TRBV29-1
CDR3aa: CSVAGTGYTGELFF

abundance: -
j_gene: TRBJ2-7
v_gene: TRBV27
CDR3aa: CASSFTAGLAYEQYF

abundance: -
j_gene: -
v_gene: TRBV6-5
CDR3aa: CASSLSLAASYEQYF

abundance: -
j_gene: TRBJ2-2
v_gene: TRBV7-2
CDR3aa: CASSLGPIPTGELFF

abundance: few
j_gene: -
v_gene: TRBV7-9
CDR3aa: CASSRMEYRETQYF

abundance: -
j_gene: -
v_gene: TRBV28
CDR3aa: CASSLSGRSRYGGQTQYF

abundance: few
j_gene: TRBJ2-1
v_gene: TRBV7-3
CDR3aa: CASSATSASYNEQFF

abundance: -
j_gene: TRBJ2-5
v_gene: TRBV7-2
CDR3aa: CASSDVRAQYF

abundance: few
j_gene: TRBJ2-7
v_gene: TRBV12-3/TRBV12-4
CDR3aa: CASSISCEQYF

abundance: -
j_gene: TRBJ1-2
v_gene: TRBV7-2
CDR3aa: CASSSSDRYTF

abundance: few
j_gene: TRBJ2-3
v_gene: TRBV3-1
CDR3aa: CASSQEPRTDTQYF

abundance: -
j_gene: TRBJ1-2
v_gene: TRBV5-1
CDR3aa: CASSLADRGDGYTF